This TCR beta chain was obtained from a study of OX40 agonist ivuxolimab in advanced cancers. Only in-frame clones appear in the TCRdb table, and some are missing; sequencing was by immunoSEQ multiplex PCR. There are tens of thousands of clones in the sample; 70% to 90% occur only once, and roughly a fifth lies in the top ten. Trimming removed 7 bases at V and 9 bases at J, with 16 bases between. In germline, CDR1 is SQVTM, CDR2 ANQGSEA. The CDR3 length is 12 residues. The source was CD4+ or CD8+ T cells sorted from blood, collected in a trial of the OX40 agonist ivuxolimab. The TCR originated in an adult with an advanced solid tumor such as melanoma, head and neck, liver or kidney cancer. The chain is built from TRBV29-1 and TRBJ2-1; D gene ambiguous. CDR3 nucleotides: TGCAGCGCCCCGGGTCAGGCTGGTGAGCAGTTCTTC. It specifies CSAPGQAGEQFF.